This T cell receptor beta chain came from a study of Graves' ophthalmopathy and Graves' hyperthyroidism. This CDR3 has 16 residues. Trimming shortened V by 0 bases and J by 3 bases, and 15 bases separated the two germline ends. CDR1 and CDR2 (germline): LGHNA, YSLEER. Amplified material comprised TCR beta CDR3 regions derived from RNA transcripts. A first-round RT-PCR used HTBI primers, followed by a second-round multiplex PCR. TCRdb fed the multiplex PCR reads into MiXCR, producing one record per CDR3 protein. The table includes about 1.2 million distinct CDR3 sequences, roughly 35% detected once. Regarding this clonotype: Its antigen is still unknown.

Regarding the study as a whole: Clonotypes were expanded in thyroid at above 0.001 frequency, and most also appeared in blood. In separating ophthalmopathy from stable hyperthyroidism, a 13-signature model achieved 87.88% sensitivity and 70% to 83% specificity.

The hyperthyroidism patients had a new diagnosis of under 2 months' duration and were aged 18 to 65. Enrollment excluded any patients with other autoimmune diseases, uncontrolled infections, pregnancy or lactation. The genes are TRBV4-3 and TRBJ2-7; no clear D gene. Material: peripheral blood or thyroid tissue (not recorded which). The sequence came from an adult man with Graves' hyperthyroidism. The CDR3 bases are TGCGCCAGCAGCCAAGATCCCGTTGCCAGAGTCTACGAGCAGTACTTC. Translated: CASSQDPVARVYEQYF.